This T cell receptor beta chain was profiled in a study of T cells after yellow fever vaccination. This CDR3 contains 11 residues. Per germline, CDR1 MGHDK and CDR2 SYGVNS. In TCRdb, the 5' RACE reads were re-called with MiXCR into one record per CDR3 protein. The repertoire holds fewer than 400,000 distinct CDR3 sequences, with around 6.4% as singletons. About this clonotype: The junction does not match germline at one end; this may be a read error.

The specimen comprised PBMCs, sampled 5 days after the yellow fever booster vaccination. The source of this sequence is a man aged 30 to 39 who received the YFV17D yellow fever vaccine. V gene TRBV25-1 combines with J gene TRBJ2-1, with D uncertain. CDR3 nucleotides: TGTACCAGCAGTGCCTACAATGAGCAGTTCTTC. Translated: CTSSAYNEQFF.